The clone carrying this T cell receptor beta chain has more than one count but fewer than ten. CDR1 SGHDN and CDR2 FVKESK come from the germline V gene. The ends were cut back, 3 bases at V and 7 bases at J, with 15 bases in the middle. The CDR3 is made up of 14 amino acids. The record originates from a study of T-cell reconstitution after alpha-beta-depleted transplantation in children. Preparation of the TCRbeta library involved a method that used unique molecular identifiers. TCRdb fed the PCR reads into MiXCR, producing one record per CDR3 protein. The data hold 450,000 to 500,000 distinct CDR3 sequences, with about 12% observed a single time.

V gene TRBV14 combines with J gene TRBJ1-1; D might be TRBD1 (6 bases). Sequences were derived from PBMCs from the stem cell graft donor, sampled from the stem cell graft. The source is a human donor who donated a stem cell graft to a child with combined immunodeficiency. Here the CDR3 reads CASSQVSPGDEAFF. DNA for the CDR3: TGTGCCAGCAGCCAGGTTTCTCCAGGGGATGAAGCTTTCTTT.